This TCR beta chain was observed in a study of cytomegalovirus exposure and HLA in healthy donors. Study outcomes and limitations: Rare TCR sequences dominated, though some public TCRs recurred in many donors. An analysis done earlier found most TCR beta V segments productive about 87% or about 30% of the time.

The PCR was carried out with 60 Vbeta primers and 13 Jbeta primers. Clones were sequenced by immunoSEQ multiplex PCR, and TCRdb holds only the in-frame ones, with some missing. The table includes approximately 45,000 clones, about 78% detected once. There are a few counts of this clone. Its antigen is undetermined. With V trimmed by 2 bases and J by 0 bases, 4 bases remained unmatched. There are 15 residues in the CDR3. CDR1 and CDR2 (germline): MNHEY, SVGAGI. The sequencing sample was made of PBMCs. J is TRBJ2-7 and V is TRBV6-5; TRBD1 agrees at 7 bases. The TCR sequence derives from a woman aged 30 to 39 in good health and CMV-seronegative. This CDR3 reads CASSYTGQSSYEQYF. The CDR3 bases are TGTGCCAGCAGTTACACGGGACAGAGCTCCTACGAGCAGTACTTC.